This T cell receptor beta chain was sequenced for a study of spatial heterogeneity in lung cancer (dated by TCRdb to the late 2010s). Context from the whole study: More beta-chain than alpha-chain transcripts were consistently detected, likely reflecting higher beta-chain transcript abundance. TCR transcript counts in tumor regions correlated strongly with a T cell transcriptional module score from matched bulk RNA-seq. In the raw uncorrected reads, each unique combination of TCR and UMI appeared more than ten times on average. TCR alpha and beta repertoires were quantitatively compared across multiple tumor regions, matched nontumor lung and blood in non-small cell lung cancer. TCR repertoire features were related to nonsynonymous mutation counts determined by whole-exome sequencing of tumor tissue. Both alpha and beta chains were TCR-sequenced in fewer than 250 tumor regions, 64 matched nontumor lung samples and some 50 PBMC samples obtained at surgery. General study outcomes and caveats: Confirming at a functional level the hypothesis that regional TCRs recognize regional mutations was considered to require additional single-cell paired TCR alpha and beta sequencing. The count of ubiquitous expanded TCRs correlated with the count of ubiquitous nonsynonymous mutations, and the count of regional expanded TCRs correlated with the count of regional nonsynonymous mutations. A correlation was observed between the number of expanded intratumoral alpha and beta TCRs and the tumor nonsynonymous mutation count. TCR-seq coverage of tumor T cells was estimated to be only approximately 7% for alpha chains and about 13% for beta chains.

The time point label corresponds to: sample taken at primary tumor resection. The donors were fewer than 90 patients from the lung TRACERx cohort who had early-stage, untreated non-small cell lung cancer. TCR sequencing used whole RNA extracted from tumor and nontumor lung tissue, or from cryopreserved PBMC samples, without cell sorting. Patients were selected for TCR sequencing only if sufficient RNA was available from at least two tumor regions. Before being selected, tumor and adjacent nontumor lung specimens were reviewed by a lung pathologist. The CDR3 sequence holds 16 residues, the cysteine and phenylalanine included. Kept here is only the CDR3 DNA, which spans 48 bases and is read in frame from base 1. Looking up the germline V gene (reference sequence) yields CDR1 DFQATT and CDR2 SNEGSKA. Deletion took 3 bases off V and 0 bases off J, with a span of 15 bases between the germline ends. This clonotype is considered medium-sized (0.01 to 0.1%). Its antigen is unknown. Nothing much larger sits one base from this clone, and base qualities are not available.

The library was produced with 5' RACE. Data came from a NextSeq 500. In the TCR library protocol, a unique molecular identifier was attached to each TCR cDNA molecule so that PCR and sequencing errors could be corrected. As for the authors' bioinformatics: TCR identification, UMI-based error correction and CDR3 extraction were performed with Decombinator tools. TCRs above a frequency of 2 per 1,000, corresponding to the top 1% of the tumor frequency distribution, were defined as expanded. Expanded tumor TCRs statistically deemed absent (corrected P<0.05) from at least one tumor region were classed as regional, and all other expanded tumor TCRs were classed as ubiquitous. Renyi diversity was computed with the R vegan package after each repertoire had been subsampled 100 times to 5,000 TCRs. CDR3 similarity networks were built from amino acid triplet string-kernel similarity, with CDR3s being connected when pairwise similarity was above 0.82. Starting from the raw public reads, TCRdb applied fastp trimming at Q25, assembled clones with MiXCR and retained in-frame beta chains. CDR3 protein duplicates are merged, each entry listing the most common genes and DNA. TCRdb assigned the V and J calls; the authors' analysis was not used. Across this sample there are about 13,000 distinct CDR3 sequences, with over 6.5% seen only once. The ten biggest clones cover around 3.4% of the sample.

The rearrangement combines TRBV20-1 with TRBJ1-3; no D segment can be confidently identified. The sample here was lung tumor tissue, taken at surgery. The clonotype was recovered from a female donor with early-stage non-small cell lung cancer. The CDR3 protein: CSARNGADLSGNTIYF. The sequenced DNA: TGCAGTGCTAGGAATGGTGCTGATCTCTCTGGAAACACCATATATTTT.